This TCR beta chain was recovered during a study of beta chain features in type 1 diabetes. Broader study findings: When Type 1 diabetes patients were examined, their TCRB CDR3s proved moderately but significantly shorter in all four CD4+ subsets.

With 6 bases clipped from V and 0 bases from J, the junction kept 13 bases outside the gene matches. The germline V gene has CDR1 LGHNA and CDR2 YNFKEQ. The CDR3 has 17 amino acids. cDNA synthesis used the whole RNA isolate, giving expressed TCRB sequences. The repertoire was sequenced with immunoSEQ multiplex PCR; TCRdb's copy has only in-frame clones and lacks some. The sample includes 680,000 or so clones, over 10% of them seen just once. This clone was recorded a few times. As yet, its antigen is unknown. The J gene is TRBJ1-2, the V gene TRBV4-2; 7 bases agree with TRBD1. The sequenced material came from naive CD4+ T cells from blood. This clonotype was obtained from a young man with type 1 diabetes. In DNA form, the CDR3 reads TGTGCCAGCAGTCCTACGCAGGGGGGACTGACTAACTATGGCTACACCTTC. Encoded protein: CASSPTQGGLTNYGYTF.